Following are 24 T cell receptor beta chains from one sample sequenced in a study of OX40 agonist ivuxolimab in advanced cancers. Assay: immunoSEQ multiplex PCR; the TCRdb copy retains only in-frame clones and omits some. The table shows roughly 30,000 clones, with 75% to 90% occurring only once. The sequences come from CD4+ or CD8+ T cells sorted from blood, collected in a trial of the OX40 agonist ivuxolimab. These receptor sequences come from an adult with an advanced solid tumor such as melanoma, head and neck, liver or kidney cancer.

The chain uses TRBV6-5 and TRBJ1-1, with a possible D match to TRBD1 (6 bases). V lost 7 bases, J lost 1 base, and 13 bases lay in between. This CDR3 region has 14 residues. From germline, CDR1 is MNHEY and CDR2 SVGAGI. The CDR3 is CASNRGQKNTEAFF. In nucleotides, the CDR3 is TGTGCCAGCAATAGAGGACAGAAGAACACTGAAGCTTTCTTT.

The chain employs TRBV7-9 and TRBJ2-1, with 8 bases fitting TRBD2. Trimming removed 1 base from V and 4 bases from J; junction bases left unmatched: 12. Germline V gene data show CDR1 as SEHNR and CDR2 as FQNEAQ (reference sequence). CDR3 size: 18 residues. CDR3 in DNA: TGTGCCAGCAGCTTAGTGGCCGGTACTAGCGGCCCTTACAATGAGCAGTTCTTC. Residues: CASSLVAGTSGPYNEQFF.

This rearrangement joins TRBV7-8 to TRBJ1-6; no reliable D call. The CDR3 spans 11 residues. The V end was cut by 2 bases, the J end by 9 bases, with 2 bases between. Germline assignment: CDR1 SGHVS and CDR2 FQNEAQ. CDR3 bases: TGTGCCAGCAGCTTATCTTCACCCCTCCACTTT. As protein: CASSLSSPLHF. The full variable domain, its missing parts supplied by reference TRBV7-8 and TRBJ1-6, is GAGVSQSPRYKVAKRGQDVALRCDPISGHVSLFWYQQALGQGPEFLTYFQNEAQLDKSGLPSDRFFAERPEGSVSTLKIQRTQQEDSAVYLCASSLSSPLHFGNGTRLTVT.

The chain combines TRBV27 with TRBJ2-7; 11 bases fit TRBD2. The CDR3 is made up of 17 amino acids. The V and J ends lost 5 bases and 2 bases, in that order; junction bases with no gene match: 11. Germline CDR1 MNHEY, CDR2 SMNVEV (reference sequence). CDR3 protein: CASSPLSTSGATYEQYF. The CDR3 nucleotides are TGTGCCAGCAGTCCCCTATCGACTAGCGGGGCCACCTACGAGCAGTACTTC.

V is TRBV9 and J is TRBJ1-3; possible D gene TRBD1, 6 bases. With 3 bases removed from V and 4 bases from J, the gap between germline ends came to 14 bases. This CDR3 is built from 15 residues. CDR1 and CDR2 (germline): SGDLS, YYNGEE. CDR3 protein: CASSAFTGTGNTIYF. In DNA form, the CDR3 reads TGTGCCAGCAGCGCCTTTACAGGGACCGGAAACACCATATATTTT.

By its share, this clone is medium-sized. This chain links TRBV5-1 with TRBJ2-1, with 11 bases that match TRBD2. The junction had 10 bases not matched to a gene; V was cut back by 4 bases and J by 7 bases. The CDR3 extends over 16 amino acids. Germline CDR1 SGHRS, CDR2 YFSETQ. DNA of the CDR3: TGCGCCAGCAGCCATGCCCTAGCGGGAGGTATGAATGAGCAGTTCTTC. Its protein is CASSHALAGGMNEQFF.

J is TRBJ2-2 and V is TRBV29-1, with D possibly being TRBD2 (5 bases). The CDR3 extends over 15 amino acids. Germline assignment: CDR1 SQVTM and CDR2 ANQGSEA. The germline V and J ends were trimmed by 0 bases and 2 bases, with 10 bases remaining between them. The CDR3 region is CSVEDRGSNTGELFF. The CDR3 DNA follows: TGCAGCGTTGAAGATCGAGGGTCCAACACCGGGGAGCTGTTTTTT.

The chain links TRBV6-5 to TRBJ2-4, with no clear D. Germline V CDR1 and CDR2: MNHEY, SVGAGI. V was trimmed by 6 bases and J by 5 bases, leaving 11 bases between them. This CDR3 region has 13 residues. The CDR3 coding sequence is TGTGCCAGCAGGGACCGTGGCGAAAACATTCAGTACTTC. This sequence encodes CASRDRGENIQYF.

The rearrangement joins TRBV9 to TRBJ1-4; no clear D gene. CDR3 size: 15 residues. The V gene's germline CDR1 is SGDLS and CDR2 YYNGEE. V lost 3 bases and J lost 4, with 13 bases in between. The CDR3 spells CASSAAGSLNEKLFF. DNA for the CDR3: TGTGCCAGCAGCGCAGCCGGGTCGCTTAATGAAAAACTGTTTTTT.

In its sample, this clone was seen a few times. CDR3 protein: CAWTKQNYYEQYF. In DNA form, the CDR3 reads TGTGCCTGGACCAAACAAAATTACTACGAGCAGTACTTC. This chain joins TRBV30 and TRBJ2-7; D is unclear. The CDR3 is 13 amino acids. V gave up 4 bases and J gave up 3 bases, with 13 bases separating them. Germline-derived CDR1 and CDR2 are GTSNPN and SVGIG (reference sequence).

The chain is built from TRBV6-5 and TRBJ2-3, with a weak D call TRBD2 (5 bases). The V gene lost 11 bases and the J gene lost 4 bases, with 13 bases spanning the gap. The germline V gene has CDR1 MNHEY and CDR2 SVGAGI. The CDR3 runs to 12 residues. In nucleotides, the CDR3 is TGTGCCGGTGGACTCGTGGCAGATACGCAGTATTTT. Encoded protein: CAGGLVADTQYF.

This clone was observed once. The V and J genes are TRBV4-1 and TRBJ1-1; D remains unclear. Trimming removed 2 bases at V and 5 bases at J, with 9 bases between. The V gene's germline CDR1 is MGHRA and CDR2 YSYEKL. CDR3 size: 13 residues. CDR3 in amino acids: CASSQTPLTEAFF. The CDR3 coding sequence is TGCGCCAGCAGCCAAACCCCACTAACTGAAGCTTTCTTT.

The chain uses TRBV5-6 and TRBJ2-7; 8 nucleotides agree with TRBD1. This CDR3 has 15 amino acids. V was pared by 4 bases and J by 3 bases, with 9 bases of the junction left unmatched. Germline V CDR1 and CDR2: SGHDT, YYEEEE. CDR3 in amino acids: CASSPSGGADYEQYF. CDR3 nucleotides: TGTGCCAGCAGCCCCTCAGGGGGCGCAGACTACGAGCAGTACTTC.

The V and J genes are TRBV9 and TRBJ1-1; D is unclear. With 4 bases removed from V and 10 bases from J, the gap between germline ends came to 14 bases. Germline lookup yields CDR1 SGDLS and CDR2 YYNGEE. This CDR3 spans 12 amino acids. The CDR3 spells CASSSTPVPAFF. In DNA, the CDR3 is TGTGCCAGCAGCTCAACCCCGGTGCCAGCTTTCTTT.

CDR3 coding DNA: TGTGCCAGCAGCATCGTCAGCGGGAGGACAGATACGCAGTATTTT. It specifies CASSIVSGRTDTQYF. This chain joins TRBV7-9 and TRBJ2-3, with 9 bases matching TRBD2. The CDR3 is made up of 15 amino acids. The germline CDR1 and CDR2 sequences are SEHNR and FQNEAQ (reference sequence). V dropped 5 bases and J dropped 3; count of bases not matched to a gene: 6.

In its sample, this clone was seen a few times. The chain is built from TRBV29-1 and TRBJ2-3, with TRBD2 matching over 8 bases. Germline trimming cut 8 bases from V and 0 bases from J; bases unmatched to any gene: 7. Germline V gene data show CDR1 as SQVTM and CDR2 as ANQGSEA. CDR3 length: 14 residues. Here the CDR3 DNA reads TGCAGCCTACCAGCGGGAGTTAGCACAGATACGCAGTATTTT. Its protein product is CSLPAGVSTDTQYF.

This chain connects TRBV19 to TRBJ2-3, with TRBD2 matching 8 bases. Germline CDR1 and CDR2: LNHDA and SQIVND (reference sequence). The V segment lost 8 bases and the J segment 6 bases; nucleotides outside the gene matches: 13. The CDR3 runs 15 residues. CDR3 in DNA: TGTGCCAGTGCGACTAGCGAGGGTTACGGGGATACGCAGTATTTT. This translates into CASATSEGYGDTQYF.

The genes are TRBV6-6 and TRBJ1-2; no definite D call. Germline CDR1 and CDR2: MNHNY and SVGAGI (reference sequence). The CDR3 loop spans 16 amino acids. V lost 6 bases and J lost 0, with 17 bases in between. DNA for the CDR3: TGTGCCAGCAGCAATACGAGAAGGGCTCCTAACTATGGCTACACCTTC. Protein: CASSNTRRAPNYGYTF.

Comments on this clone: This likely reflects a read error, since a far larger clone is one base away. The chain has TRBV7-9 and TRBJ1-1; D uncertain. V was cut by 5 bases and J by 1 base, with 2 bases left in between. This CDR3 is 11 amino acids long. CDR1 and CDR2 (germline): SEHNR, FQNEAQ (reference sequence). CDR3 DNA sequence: TGTGCCAGCAGCCAGAACACTGAAGCTTTCTTT. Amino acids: CASSQNTEAFF.

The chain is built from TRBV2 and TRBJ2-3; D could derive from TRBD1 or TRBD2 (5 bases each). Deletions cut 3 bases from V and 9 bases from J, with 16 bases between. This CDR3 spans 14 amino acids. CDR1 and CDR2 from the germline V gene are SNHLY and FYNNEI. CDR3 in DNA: TGTGCCAGCAGTGACGGGACGGGTGAAGCCACGCAGTATTTT. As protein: CASSDGTGEATQYF.

As DNA, the CDR3 is TGCGCCAGCAGCCAAGAAGGACAGAGAAATGAAAAACTGTTTTTT. Translation gives CASSQEGQRNEKLFF. V and J are TRBV4-1 and TRBJ1-4, with a possible D match to TRBD1 (6 bases). CDR1 and CDR2 (germline): MGHRA, YSYEKL. V lost 0 bases, J lost 5 bases, and 10 bases lay in between. This CDR3 region has 15 residues.

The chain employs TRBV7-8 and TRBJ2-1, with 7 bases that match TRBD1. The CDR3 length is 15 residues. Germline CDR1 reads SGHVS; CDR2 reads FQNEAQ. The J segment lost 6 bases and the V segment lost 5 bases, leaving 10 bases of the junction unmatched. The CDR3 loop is CASSLRTGVGNEQFF. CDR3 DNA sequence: TGTGCCAGCAGCCTGAGGACAGGTGTGGGCAATGAGCAGTTCTTC.

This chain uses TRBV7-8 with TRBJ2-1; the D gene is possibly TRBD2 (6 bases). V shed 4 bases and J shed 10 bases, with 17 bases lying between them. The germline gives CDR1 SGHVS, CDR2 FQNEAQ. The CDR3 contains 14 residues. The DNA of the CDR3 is TGTGCCAGCAGCTCACAACGACTAGGCGAGGAGCAGTTCTTC. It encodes CASSSQRLGEEQFF.

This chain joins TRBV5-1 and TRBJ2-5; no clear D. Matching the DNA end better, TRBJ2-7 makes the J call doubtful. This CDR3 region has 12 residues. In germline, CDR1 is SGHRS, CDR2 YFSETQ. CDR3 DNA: TGCGCCAGCAGCTTGGGGACCTACGAGCAGTACTTC. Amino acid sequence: CASSLGTYEQYF.